These T cell receptor beta chains were read from a single sample in a study of beta chain features in type 1 diabetes. Here immunoSEQ multiplex PCR was the method, and the copy in TCRdb shows in-frame clones only, minus some. The sample lists hundreds of thousands of clones, 30% seen once, with almost 0.065% in the top ten. The sequencing sample was made of naive CD4+ T cells from blood. Receptors were obtained from a man younger than 35 in good health. CDR3s include the opening cysteine and the closing phenylalanine or tryptophan. The D gene is left open where the match is weak. Clone size is not always given. Where it is, it says once, few, many or a class for expanded clones.

CDR3: CATSRDPDGGEQFF; DNA: TGTGCCACCAGCAGAGATCCGGACGGGGGTGAGCAGTTCTTC; J: TRBJ2-1; V: TRBV15; D: .; size: .
CDR3: CASSPSTDTQYF; DNA: TGTGCCAGCAGCCCATCGACAGATACGCAGTATTTT; J: TRBJ2-3; V: TRBV7-3; D: .; size: .
CDR3: CAISPSGRPDTGELFF; DNA: TGTGCCATCAGTCCTAGCGGGAGACCGGACACCGGGGAGCTGTTTTTT; J: TRBJ2-2; V: TRBV10-3; D: TRBD2; size: few
CDR3: CASSIGTAEKLFF; DNA: TGCGCCAGCAGTATTGGAACGGCTGAAAAACTGTTTTTT; J: TRBJ1-4; V: TRBV4-1; D: .; size: .
CDR3: CAWNTGGPSNQPQHF; DNA: TGTGCCTGGAATACAGGGGGCCCCTCCAATCAGCCCCAGCATTTT; J: TRBJ1-5; V: TRBV30; D: TRBD1; size: .
CDR3: CASSIDLMGNEQFF; DNA: TGTGCCAGTAGTATAGATTTGATGGGCAATGAGCAGTTCTTC; J: TRBJ2-1; V: TRBV19; D: .; size: .
CDR3: CASSYGVGGSYEQYF; DNA: TGTGCCAGCAGTTACGGGGTCGGCGGCTCTTACGAGCAGTACTTC; J: TRBJ2-7; V: TRBV6-6; D: .; size: .
CDR3: CASSEQGNIQYF; DNA: TGTGCCAGCAGTGAACAAGGAAACATTCAGTACTTC; J: TRBJ2-4; V: TRBV2; D: .; size: few
CDR3: CASTHSGAMNTEAFF; DNA: TGTGCCAGCACCCACTCAGGGGCGATGAACACTGAAGCTTTCTTT; J: TRBJ1-1; V: TRBV7-9; D: .; size: few
CDR3: CAWSVIGSEQFF; DNA: TGTGCCTGGAGTGTAATTGGTAGCGAGCAGTTCTTC; J: TRBJ2-1; V: TRBV30; D: .; size: .
CDR3: CASSQQTQETQYF; DNA: TGTGCCAGCAGCCAACAGACACAAGAGACCCAGTACTTC; J: TRBJ2-5; V: TRBV14; D: .; size: .
CDR3: CASRDTRAGGSRPNEQFF; DNA: TGTGCCAGCAGGGATACTAGAGCGGGAGGTTCTCGACCCAATGAGCAGTTCTTC; J: TRBJ2-1; V: TRBV14; D: TRBD2; size: .
CDR3: CASSVDGPGANVLTF; DNA: TGTGCCAGCAGCGTAGATGGCCCTGGGGCCAACGTCCTGACTTTC; J: TRBJ2-6; V: TRBV9; D: .; size: .